The sequence of this T cell receptor (beta chain) was determined in a study of OX40 agonist ivuxolimab in advanced cancers. As for the study in general: Three patients got partial responses; one had hepatocellular carcinoma and two had cutaneous melanoma. Study-wide results and caveats: Both blood CD4+ and CD8+ T cells showed clonal growth by week 6 at 0.1 to 3.0 mg/kg.

With respect to this clone: Its matching antigen is unknown.

With 3 bases clipped from V and 2 bases from J, the junction kept 5 bases outside the gene matches. The CDR3 covers 16 residues. Germline assignment: CDR1 SGHDT and CDR2 YYEEEE. The data were produced by immunoSEQ multiplex PCR, yet TCRdb's version contains in-frame clones alone and is incomplete. This sample yields about 54,000 clones, of which around nine tenths are seen a single time; 3% to 3.5% belongs to the top ten. The J gene is TRBJ2-7, the V gene TRBV5-6; 13 positions match TRBD2. This TCR derives from an adult with an advanced solid tumor such as melanoma, head and neck, liver or kidney cancer. This sample comprised CD4+ or CD8+ T cells sorted from blood, obtained in a trial of the OX40 agonist ivuxolimab. The CDR3 region has the DNA TGTGCCAGCAGCTACGGACTAGCGGGAGAACCCTACGAGCAGTACTTC. This sequence encodes CASSYGLAGEPYEQYF.